A single sample gave rise to the 22 T cell receptor beta chains below, sequenced in a study of CD8+ T cells in alopecia areata. Following extraction, RNA underwent reverse transcription to cDNA, which served as the sequencing template. The table came from immunoSEQ multiplex PCR; TCRdb's copy has only in-frame clones and leaves some out. The table lists fewer than 150,000 clones, roughly four fifths of them singletons. Noted treatment: oral pan-JAK inhibitor, 5-10 mg twice daily. The source material was CD8+ T cells sorted from blood, sampled at week 4, from a patient treated with tofacitinib. The receptors here all came from a human donor with alopecia areata.

V is TRBV19 and J is TRBJ1-2; D not resolved. Germline CDR1 and CDR2: LNHDA and SQIVND (reference sequence). V was trimmed by 0 bases and J by 2 bases, leaving 7 bases between them. The CDR3 has 14 residues. As DNA, the CDR3 is TGTGCCAGTAGTATAGATCCGGGGAACTATGGCTACACCTTC. This translates into CASSIDPGNYGYTF.

The chain links TRBV5-1 to TRBJ2-7; the match to TRBD2 covers 8 bases. V shed 1 base, J shed 3 bases, and the junction held 6 bases outside the gene matches. The CDR3 extends over 15 amino acids. Per germline, CDR1 SGHRS and CDR2 YFSETQ. DNA of the CDR3: TGCGCCAGCAGCTTGAGGGCGGGAGGAAGCTACGAGCAGTACTTC. Translation: CASSLRAGGSYEQYF.

J is TRBJ1-5 and V is TRBV7-9; D unresolved. Germline loops: CDR1 SEHNR, CDR2 FQNEAQ (reference sequence). Trimming took off 4 bases at V and 4 bases at J, with 11 bases between the two ends. The length of the CDR3 is 14 residues. This CDR3 reads CASSSGLMNQPQHF. The CDR3 DNA reads as TGTGCCAGCAGCTCTGGACTGATGAATCAGCCCCAGCATTTT.

J is TRBJ2-7 and V is TRBV27; D call uncertain. The CDR3 runs 14 residues. Trimming removed 3 bases at V and 3 bases at J, with 12 bases between. Germline loops: CDR1 MNHEY, CDR2 SMNVEV (reference sequence). Here the CDR3 reads CASSFLGTSYEQYF. Written as DNA, the CDR3 is TGTGCCAGCAGTTTTTTAGGCACCAGCTACGAGCAGTACTTC.

This clone was seen more than once but under ten times. This chain links TRBV4-1 with TRBJ2-7, with D perhaps TRBD1 or TRBD2 (6 bases each). The CDR3 sequence is 17 residues long. Germline assignment: CDR1 MGHRA and CDR2 YSYEKL. The V gene lost 0 bases and the J gene lost 3 bases, with 18 bases spanning the gap. CDR3 sequence reads: CASSQEEAGGRLYEQYF. DNA of the CDR3: TGCGCCAGCAGCCAAGAAGAGGCCGGGGGCCGCCTCTACGAGCAGTACTTC.

The rearrangement links TRBV5-6 to TRBJ2-1; TRBD1 matches at 8 bases. This CDR3 has 17 residues. The trim removed 3 bases at V and 5 bases at J, leaving 13 bases unmatched. Per the germline V gene, CDR1 is SGHDT and CDR2 is YYEEEE. The CDR3 DNA reads TGTGCCAGCAGCTCAGCCATTCGGACAGGGTTAGACAATGAGCAGTTCTTC. This translates into CASSSAIRTGLDNEQFF.

This chain joins TRBV11-1 and TRBJ1-2; no firm D call. This CDR3 comprises 16 residues. V was shortened by 5 bases and J by 6 bases, with 22 bases between the two germline ends. The V gene's germline CDR1 is SGHAT and CDR2 FQDESV (reference sequence). The CDR3 reads CASSPSPPVSPDGYTF. In DNA, the CDR3 is TGTGCCAGCAGCCCCAGCCCCCCAGTATCTCCTGATGGCTACACCTTC.

The chain links TRBV6-1 to TRBJ1-2; 9 bases line up with TRBD1. Trimming cost V 4 bases and J 4 bases; bases outside gene matches: 7. The CDR3 runs to 15 residues. The germline gives CDR1 MNHNS, CDR2 SASEGT. For the CDR3, the DNA is TGTGCCAGCAGTGTGGGACAGGGTGTGACCTATGGCTACACCTTC. Its protein is CASSVGQGVTYGYTF.

A single count supports this clone. The rearrangement links TRBV6-5 to TRBJ1-2; no reliable D call. The CDR3 is made up of 15 amino acids. With 0 bases removed from V and 0 bases from J, the gap between germline ends came to 8 bases. Germline CDR1 is MNHEY and CDR2 is SVGAGI. DNA for the CDR3: TGTGCCAGCAGTTACTCGTTCAGTACTAACTATGGCTACACCTTC. Translation gives CASSYSFSTNYGYTF.

There are a few counts of this clone. The V call is TRBV4-1, the J call TRBJ2-1; TRBD1 matches 7 bases. After removal of 5 bases from V and 1 base from J, the junction contained 2 bases not matched to a gene. The length of the CDR3 is 14 residues. Germline assignment: CDR1 MGHRA and CDR2 YSYEKL. The CDR3 DNA reads TGCGCCAGCAGCGACAGGGCATCCTACAATGAGCAGTTCTTC. Protein sequence: CASSDRASYNEQFF.

The J gene is TRBJ2-7, the V gene TRBV11-2; the match to TRBD1 covers 8 bases. The J segment lost 0 bases and the V segment lost 3 bases, leaving 4 bases of the junction unmatched. Germline V gene lookup returns CDR1 SGHAT and CDR2 FQNNGV. This CDR3 region has 15 residues. This CDR3 is CASSFGTGASYEQYF. The CDR3, as DNA: TGTGCCAGCAGCTTTGGGACAGGAGCCTCCTACGAGCAGTACTTC. The full variable domain, rest sourced from reference TRBV11-2 and TRBJ2-7, is EAGVAQSPRYKIIEKRQSVAFWCNPISGHATLYWYQQILGQGPKLLIQFQNNGVVDDSQLPKDRFSAERLKGVDSTLKIQPAKLEDSAVYLCASSFGTGASYEQYFGPGTRLTVT.

V gene TRBV7-9 combines with J gene TRBJ2-7; 8 bases are a match to TRBD1. This CDR3 contains 14 residues. Germline loops: CDR1 SEHNR, CDR2 FQNEAQ (reference sequence). The J segment lost 4 bases and the V segment lost 0 bases, leaving 2 bases of the junction unmatched. The CDR3 here is CASSLARQGYEQYF. The DNA of the CDR3 is TGTGCCAGCAGCTTAGCCCGACAGGGGTACGAGCAGTACTTC. The full variable domain, with the rest looked up from reference TRBV7-9 and TRBJ2-7, is DTGVSQNPRHKITKRGQNVTFRCDPISEHNRLYWYRQTLGQGPEFLTYFQNEAQLEKSRLLSDRFSAERPKGSFSTLEIQRTEQGDSAMYLCASSLARQGYEQYFGPGTRLTVT.

The gene calls are TRBV4-1 and TRBJ2-7; D might be TRBD1 or TRBD2, each matching 5 bases. Trimming shortened V by 0 bases and J by 4 bases, and 7 bases separated the two germline ends. The CDR3 sequence is 13 residues long. Per the germline V gene, CDR1 is MGHRA and CDR2 is YSYEKL. The CDR3 loop reads CASSQDWGYEQYF. In DNA form, the CDR3 reads TGCGCCAGCAGCCAAGATTGGGGGTACGAGCAGTACTTC.

The genes are TRBV11-2 and TRBJ2-3, with unresolved D. Trimming stripped 2 bases from V and 4 bases from J, with 13 bases between. The CDR3 extends over 15 amino acids. Germline CDR1 is SGHAT and CDR2 is FQNNGV. For the CDR3, the DNA is TGTGCCAGCAGCTTATCCTTATCATTGGCAGATACGCAGTATTTT. Protein sequence: CASSLSLSLADTQYF.

This clone was counted between two and nine times. This rearrangement joins TRBV4-2 to TRBJ2-2; D tentatively fits TRBD1 or TRBD2 (5 bases each). Germline V lookup: CDR1 LGHNA, CDR2 YNFKEQ. This CDR3 is built from 16 residues. The V and J ends lost 4 bases and 4 bases respectively, with 16 bases between them. CDR3 loop: CASSPSQGVSTGELFF. The CDR3 coding sequence is TGTGCCAGCAGCCCCAGTCAGGGAGTGAGCACCGGGGAGCTGTTTTTT.

This clone was observed once. The chain is built from TRBV7-8 and TRBJ1-5, with TRBD1 identical over 7 bases. From germline, CDR1 is SGHVS and CDR2 FQNEAQ. Trimming at V came to 8 bases and at J to 0 bases, leaving 10 bases not matched to a gene. The CDR3 runs to 16 residues. The CDR3 here is CASQATGTASNQPQHF. The CDR3 bases are TGTGCCAGCCAGGCCACCGGGACAGCTAGCAATCAGCCCCAGCATTTT.

The chain carries TRBV30 and TRBJ1-1; tentative D call: TRBD1 (6 bases). This CDR3 spans 13 amino acids. Germline-derived CDR1 and CDR2 are GTSNPN and SVGIG (reference sequence). The V and J ends lost 6 bases and 3 bases respectively, with 14 bases between them. The CDR3 DNA reads as TGTGCCTGTTATTTCTACAGGGACACTGAAGCTTTCTTT. Protein: CACYFYRDTEAFF.

The rearrangement uses TRBV7-9 and TRBJ2-5; TRBD2 matches at 13 bases. The J segment lost 4 bases and the V segment lost 5 bases, leaving 10 bases of the junction unmatched. The CDR3 length is 17 residues. Germline CDR1 SEHNR, CDR2 FQNEAQ (reference sequence). The CDR3: CASSEATSGGVGETQYF. CDR3 nucleotides: TGTGCCAGCAGCGAGGCAACTAGCGGGGGGGTTGGAGAGACCCAGTACTTC.

This clone was seen a few times. The rearrangement uses TRBV13 and TRBJ2-7, with D maybe TRBD2 (5 bases). CDR1 is PRHDT, CDR2 FYEKMQ, per germline (reference sequence). The CDR3 consists of 12 residues. With 4 bases removed from V and 7 bases from J, the gap between germline ends came to 11 bases. Here the CDR3 DNA reads TGTGCCAGCAGCTCGGACTCCCTGGAGCAGTACTTC. It specifies CASSSDSLEQYF.

The V call is TRBV29-1, the J call TRBJ2-7; D not resolved. Trimming pared 4 bases from V and 0 bases from J, leaving 10 bases between. The germline V gene encodes CDR1 SQVTM and CDR2 ANQGSEA. This CDR3 contains 13 residues. The DNA of the CDR3 is TGCAGCGTTGTGTACTCGGGCTCCTACGAGCAGTACTTC. Translating it yields CSVVYSGSYEQYF.

The rearrangement uses TRBV15 and TRBJ2-1, with D possibly matching TRBD1 (6 bases). Trimming cost V 5 bases and J 2 bases, with 7 bases left between them. The germline V gene encodes CDR1 LNHNV and CDR2 YYDKDF (reference sequence). The CDR3 is 13 residues long. The CDR3: CATSRDTYNEQFF. DNA of the CDR3: TGTGCCACCAGCCGGGACACCTACAATGAGCAGTTCTTC. Looking up the rest from reference TRBV15 and TRBJ2-1 gives the full variable domain: DAMVIQNPRYQVTQFGKPVTLSCSQTLNHNVMYWYQQKSSQAPKLLFHYYDKDFNNEADTPDNFQSRRPNTSFCFLDIRSPGLGDTAMYLCATSRDTYNEQFFGPGTRLTVL.

This chain joins TRBV7-6 and TRBJ2-6; 7 nucleotides agree with TRBD1. The CDR3 has 15 residues. Looked up from germline, CDR1 is SGHVS and CDR2 is FNYEAQ. V shed 5 bases and J 1 base; nucleotides not matched to a gene: 2. This CDR3 is CASSPRGSGANVLTF. In DNA form, the CDR3 reads TGTGCCAGCAGCCCCAGGGGGTCTGGGGCCAACGTCCTGACTTTC.